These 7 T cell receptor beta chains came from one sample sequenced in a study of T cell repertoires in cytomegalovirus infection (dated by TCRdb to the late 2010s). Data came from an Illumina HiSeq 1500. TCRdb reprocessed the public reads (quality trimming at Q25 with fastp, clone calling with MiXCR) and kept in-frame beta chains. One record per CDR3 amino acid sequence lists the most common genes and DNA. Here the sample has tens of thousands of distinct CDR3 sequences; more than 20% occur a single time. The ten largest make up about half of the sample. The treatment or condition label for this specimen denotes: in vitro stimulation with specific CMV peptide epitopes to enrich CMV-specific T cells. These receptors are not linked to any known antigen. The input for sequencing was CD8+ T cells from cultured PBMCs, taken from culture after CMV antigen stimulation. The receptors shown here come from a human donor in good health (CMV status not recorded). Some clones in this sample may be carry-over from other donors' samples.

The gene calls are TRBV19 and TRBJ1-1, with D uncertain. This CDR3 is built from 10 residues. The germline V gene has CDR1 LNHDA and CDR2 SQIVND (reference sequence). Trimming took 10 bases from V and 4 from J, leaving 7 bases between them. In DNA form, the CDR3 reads TGTGCCACGGTGGGCACTGAAGCTTTCTTT. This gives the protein CATVGTEAFF.

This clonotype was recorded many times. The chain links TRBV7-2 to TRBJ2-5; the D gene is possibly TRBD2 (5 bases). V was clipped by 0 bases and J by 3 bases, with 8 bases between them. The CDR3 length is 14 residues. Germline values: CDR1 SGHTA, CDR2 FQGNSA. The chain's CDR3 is CASSLAPLEETQYF. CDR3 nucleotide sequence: TGTGCCAGCAGCTTAGCCCCACTAGAAGAGACCCAGTACTTC.

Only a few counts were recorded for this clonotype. CDR3 protein: CASNSRQRDYGYTF. The CDR3 bases are TGTGCCAGTAATTCGAGACAGAGGGACTATGGCTACACCTTC. The genes are TRBV19 and TRBJ1-2; perhaps TRBD1 as D (5 bases). CDR1 and CDR2 from the germline V gene are LNHDA and SQIVND (reference sequence). Trimming took off 7 bases at V and 3 bases at J, with 15 bases between the two ends. The CDR3 spans 14 residues.

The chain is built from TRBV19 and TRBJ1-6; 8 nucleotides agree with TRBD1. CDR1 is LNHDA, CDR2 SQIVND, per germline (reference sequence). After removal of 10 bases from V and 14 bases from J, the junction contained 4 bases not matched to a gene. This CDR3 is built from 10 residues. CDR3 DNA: TGTGCCACCAGACAGGGGACCCTCCACTTT. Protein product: CATRQGTLHF.

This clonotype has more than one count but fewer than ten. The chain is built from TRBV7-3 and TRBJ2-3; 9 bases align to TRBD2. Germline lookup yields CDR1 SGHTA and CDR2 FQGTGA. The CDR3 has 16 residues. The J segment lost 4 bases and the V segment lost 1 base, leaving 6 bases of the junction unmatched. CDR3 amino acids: CASSLIGSGGADTQYF. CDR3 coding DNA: TGTGCCAGCAGCTTAATTGGTAGCGGGGGCGCAGATACGCAGTATTTT.

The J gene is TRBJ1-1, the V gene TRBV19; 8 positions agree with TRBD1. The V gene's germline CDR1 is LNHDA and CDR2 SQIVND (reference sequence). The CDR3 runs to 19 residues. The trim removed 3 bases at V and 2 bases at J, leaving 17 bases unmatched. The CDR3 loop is CASSILRGRGLVPNTEAFF. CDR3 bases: TGTGCCAGTAGTATTCTCAGAGGCAGGGGGCTTGTCCCAAACACTGAAGCTTTCTTT.

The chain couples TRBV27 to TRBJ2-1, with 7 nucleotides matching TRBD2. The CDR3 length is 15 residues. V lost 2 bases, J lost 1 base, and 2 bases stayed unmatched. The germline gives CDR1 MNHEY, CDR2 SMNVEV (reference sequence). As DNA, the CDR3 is TGTGCCAGCAGTTTAGGGCGGGGGTCCTACAATGAGCAGTTCTTC. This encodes CASSLGRGSYNEQFF.